These 15 T cell receptor beta chains came from one sample sequenced in a study of technical replicates of blood from a few donors. Produced via immunoSEQ multiplex PCR; TCRdb's table is partial and in-frame only. The repertoire has over 55,000 clones, nearly 98% of them found once; the top ten carry roughly 0.2%. Material for sequencing was T cells isolated from PBMCs. Receptor source: a human donor in good health.

The V gene is TRBV6-1, the J gene TRBJ2-7; D is ambiguous. The CDR3 runs to 13 residues. V lost 1 base to trimming and J lost 3 bases, with 7 bases between them. Germline V gene sequence: CDR1 MNHNS, CDR2 SASEGT. DNA of the CDR3: TGTGCCAGCAGTGAAGTTAGAGGCTACGAGCAGTACTTC. Protein product: CASSEVRGYEQYF.

The CDR3 DNA reads TGTGCCAGCAGCCGCGGGGGGGCCGGAGATACGCAGTATTTT. It yields the protein CASSRGGAGDTQYF. This chain joins TRBV7-3 and TRBJ2-3; 9 nucleotides line up with TRBD2. Trimming cost V 5 bases and J 5 bases; bases outside gene matches: 5. The CDR3 is 14 amino acids. The germline gives CDR1 SGHTA, CDR2 FQGTGA. Based on the CDR3 plus reference TRBV7-3 and TRBJ2-3, the full variable domain is GAGVSQTPSNKVTEKGKYVELRCDPISGHTALYWYRQSLGQGPEFLIYFQGTGAADDSGLPNDRFFAVRPEGSVSTLKIQRTERGDSAVYLCASSRGGAGDTQYFGPGTRLTVL.

In its sample, this clone was seen once. This CDR3 reads CASTRDRGNYGYTF. CDR3 nucleotide sequence: TGTGCCAGTACCCGGGACAGGGGGAACTATGGCTACACCTTC. The genes are TRBV19 and TRBJ1-2, with 11 bases matching TRBD1. CDR3 length: 14 amino acids. Germline CDR1 LNHDA, CDR2 SQIVND (reference sequence). V shed 7 bases, J shed 2 bases, and the junction held 3 bases outside the gene matches. Using reference TRBV19 and TRBJ1-2 for the parts outside the CDR3, the full variable domain is DGGITQSPKYLFRKEGQNVTLSCEQNLNHDAMYWYRQDPGQGLRLIYYSQIVNDFQKGDIAEGYSVSREKKESFPLTVTSAQKNPTAFYLCASTRDRGNYGYTFGSGTRLTVV.

The V and J genes are TRBV7-9 and TRBJ1-2; tentatively, D is TRBD1 (5 bases). The CDR3 extends over 13 amino acids. V lost 7 bases to trimming and J lost 7 bases, with 16 bases between them. Germline V gene lookup returns CDR1 SEHNR and CDR2 FQNEAQ (reference sequence). CDR3 amino acids: CASTLGSGGGYTF. CDR3 nucleotide sequence: TGTGCCAGCACCCTTGGGTCCGGGGGTGGCTACACCTTC.

The chain employs TRBV11-1 and TRBJ2-1, with a weak D call TRBD1 (6 bases). The length of the CDR3 is 13 residues. V was shortened by 6 bases and J by 6 bases, with 12 bases between the two germline ends. The V gene's germline CDR1 is SGHAT and CDR2 FQDESV (reference sequence). This CDR3 is CASRQGSGNEQFF. The DNA for the CDR3 is TGTGCCAGCAGACAGGGTTCTGGCAATGAGCAGTTCTTC.

The chain links TRBV10-3 to TRBJ2-7; 9 nucleotides match TRBD1. Trimming cost V 3 bases and J 5 bases; bases outside gene matches: 8. Germline V lookup: CDR1 ENHRY, CDR2 SYGVKD. This CDR3 comprises 15 residues. CDR3 bases: TGTGCCATCAGTGAATACGGACAGGGGAGCGACGAGCAGTACTTC. Translated, it gives CAISEYGQGSDEQYF.

CDR3 sequence: CASSRPLVSPAIYYNEQFF. Written as DNA, the CDR3 is TGTGCCAGTAGTAGGCCACTAGTTTCACCGGCCATCTACTACAATGAGCAGTTCTTC. The chain is built from TRBV19 and TRBJ2-1, with D perhaps matching TRBD2 (5 bases). The CDR3 covers 19 residues. The V end lost 4 bases, the J end lost 3 bases, and 25 bases lay between the germline ends. Germline assignment: CDR1 LNHDA and CDR2 SQIVND (reference sequence).

The rearrangement uses TRBV5-1 and TRBJ2-7; D gene unclear. Germline values: CDR1 SGHRS, CDR2 YFSETQ. V was pared by 7 bases and J by 2 bases, with 13 bases between. The CDR3 length is 13 residues. CDR3 bases: TGCGCCAGCTCCTTACCTAATACCTACGAGCAGTACTTC. This codes for CASSLPNTYEQYF.

The chain employs TRBV10-1 and TRBJ2-2, with TRBD2 matching over 10 bases. Germline V gene data show CDR1 as WNHNN and CDR2 as SYGVQD (reference sequence). The trim removed 5 bases at V and 7 bases at J, leaving 19 bases unmatched. The length of the CDR3 is 19 residues. DNA for the CDR3: TGCGCCAGCAGTACTAGCGGGATAATTTCGAACTTACGAGGCGGGGAGCTGTTTTTT. Its translation is CASSTSGIISNLRGGELFF.

This chain connects TRBV4-1 to TRBJ2-3; perhaps TRBD2 as D (5 bases). V was cut by 4 bases and J by 4 bases, with 15 bases left in between. Germline-derived CDR1 and CDR2 are MGHRA and YSYEKL. This CDR3 is 15 amino acids long. The CDR3 sequence: CASSLIFGGSDTQYF. CDR3 coding DNA: TGCGCCAGCAGCCTAATATTCGGAGGTTCAGATACGCAGTATTTT.

The chain is built from TRBV4-2 and TRBJ2-5, with 11 bases that match TRBD2. The germline CDR1 and CDR2 sequences are LGHNA and YNFKEQ. CDR3 length: 16 residues. Trimming at V came to 4 bases and at J to 3 bases, leaving 7 bases not matched to a gene. The DNA for the CDR3 is TGTGCCAGCAGCCCGGGGACTAGCGGAAGAGAAGAGACCCAGTACTTC. It yields the protein CASSPGTSGREETQYF.

V gene TRBV7-9 combines with J gene TRBJ1-5; D might be TRBD1 (5 bases). The CDR3 covers 13 residues. CDR1 is SEHNR, CDR2 FQNEAQ, per germline (reference sequence). V was pared by 3 bases and J by 5 bases, with 8 bases between. CDR3 in amino acids: CASSLWGDQPQHF. CDR3 coding DNA: TGTGCCAGCAGCTTGTGGGGGGATCAGCCCCAGCATTTT.

The CDR3: CASSERTGEGQPQHF. The CDR3 coding sequence is TGTGCCAGCAGTGAAAGGACAGGGGAAGGACAGCCCCAGCATTTT. The chain has TRBV2 and TRBJ1-5; 9 bases fit TRBD1. Germline loops: CDR1 SNHLY, CDR2 FYNNEI. The V segment lost 2 bases and the J segment 7 bases; nucleotides outside the gene matches: 6. The length of the CDR3 is 15 residues.

This chain connects TRBV9 to TRBJ2-3, with D possibly being TRBD2 (6 bases). The V gene's germline CDR1 is SGDLS and CDR2 YYNGEE. The CDR3 spans 14 residues. With 1 base removed from V and 5 bases from J, the gap between germline ends came to 11 bases. CDR3 loop: CASSVRLGGDTQYF. As DNA, the CDR3 is TGTGCCAGCAGCGTACGCCTGGGGGGAGATACGCAGTATTTT.

The gene calls are TRBV6-5 and TRBJ1-2, with D tentatively TRBD1 (5 bases). The CDR3 consists of 15 residues. Trimming removed 2 bases from V and 4 bases from J, with 14 bases in between. CDR1 MNHEY and CDR2 SVGAGI come from the germline V gene. CDR3 sequence reads: CASSYAGGESYGYTF. The CDR3 nucleotides read TGTGCCAGCAGTTACGCGGGGGGTGAAAGCTATGGCTACACCTTC.